These 17 T cell receptor beta chains were sequenced from one sample in a study of cytomegalovirus exposure and HLA in healthy donors. The PCR used 60 Vbeta and 13 Jbeta primers. Assay used: immunoSEQ multiplex PCR; TCRdb lists only in-frame clones, some missing. The table includes about 160,000 clones, 80% detected once. Sample: PBMCs. The receptors stem from a man in his thirties or forties in good health and CMV-seronegative.

This sequence joins TRBV19 and TRBJ1-6; D might be TRBD1 (6 bases). The CDR3 sequence is 16 residues long. Germline CDR1 LNHDA, CDR2 SQIVND (reference sequence). V was clipped by 4 bases and J by 8 bases, with 18 bases between them. CDR3 in DNA: TGTGCCAGTAGTAGGCGGCCAGGGACACTAGATTCACCCCTCCACTTT. Amino acid sequence: CASSRRPGTLDSPLHF.

The chain joins TRBV27 to TRBJ2-7, with 8 bases matching TRBD1. J lost 0 bases, V lost 5 bases, and 3 bases had no gene match. The length of the CDR3 is 14 residues. Germline V gives CDR1 MNHEY, CDR2 SMNVEV (reference sequence). Here the CDR3 reads CASSETGASYEQYF. The CDR3 DNA sequence: TGTGCCAGCAGTGAGACAGGGGCCTCCTACGAGCAGTACTTC.

This clone appeared once. The CDR3 nucleotides read TGTGCCAGCCTTCAGGGGGCGGGACAGCCCCAGCATTTT. Translating gives CASLQGAGQPQHF. The V and J genes are TRBV6-6 and TRBJ1-5; 8 bases line up with TRBD1. Germline CDR1 MNHNY, CDR2 SVGAGI (reference sequence). The CDR3 runs 13 residues. V lost 8 bases, J lost 7 bases, and 7 bases stayed unmatched.

This chain joins TRBV28 and TRBJ1-2; tentative D call: TRBD1 (5 bases). Germline V CDR1 and CDR2: MDHEN, SYDVKM. This CDR3 region has 13 residues. Trimming removed 5 bases at V and 4 bases at J, with 11 bases between. The CDR3 reads CASSPPGGYGYTF. The DNA of the CDR3 is TGTGCCAGCAGTCCCCCCGGGGGCTATGGCTACACCTTC.

This clone was counted a single time. V gene TRBV7-2 combines with J gene TRBJ1-1; possibly TRBD1 for D (6 bases). Germline V CDR1 and CDR2: SGHTA, FQGNSA. V dropped 2 bases and J dropped 6 bases, with 10 bases sitting between them. CDR3 length: 13 residues. CDR3 nucleotides: TGTGCCAGCAGCTTAATCTGGGGGCCTGAAGCTTTCTTT. It is translated as CASSLIWGPEAFF. Complete variable domain (other parts from reference TRBV7-2 and TRBJ1-1): GAGVSQSPSNKVTEKGKDVELRCDPISGHTALYWYRQSLGQGLEFLIYFQGNSAPDKSGLPSDRFSAERTGGSVSTLTIQRTQQEDSAVYLCASSLIWGPEAFFGQGTRLTVV.

This chain joins TRBV18 and TRBJ2-7; 9 bases fit TRBD2. The CDR3 runs to 15 residues. Germline assignment: CDR1 KGHSH and CDR2 LQKENI. Trimming removed 3 bases from V and 6 bases from J; junction bases left unmatched: 9. The CDR3 reads CASSPSVAGVSEQYF. In nucleotides, the CDR3 is TGTGCCAGCTCACCGTCAGTAGCGGGAGTCAGCGAGCAGTACTTC. Full variable domain (remainder filled in from reference TRBV18 and TRBJ2-7): NAGVMQNPRHLVRRRGQEARLRCSPMKGHSHVYWYRQLPEEGLKFMVYLQKENIIDESGMPKERFSAEFPKEGPSILRIQQVVRGDSAAYFCASSPSVAGVSEQYFGPGTRLTVT.

V usage is TRBV27 and J usage is TRBJ2-5; 14 positions agree with TRBD2. Trimming took 5 bases from V and 5 from J; bases not matched to a gene: 7. Germline V gene sequence: CDR1 MNHEY, CDR2 SMNVEV (reference sequence). CDR3 length: 16 residues. The CDR3 sequence is CASSPGLAGGQETQYF. The CDR3 DNA sequence: TGTGCCAGCAGTCCCGGACTAGCGGGAGGCCAGGAGACCCAGTACTTC.

This rearrangement joins TRBV9 to TRBJ2-1; D gene ambiguous. V lost 6 bases and J lost 0, with 10 bases in between. The CDR3 runs 14 residues. The germline CDR1 and CDR2 sequences are SGDLS and YYNGEE. The CDR3 reads CASNGGGSYNEQFF. CDR3 in DNA: TGTGCCAGCAACGGTGGCGGCTCCTACAATGAGCAGTTCTTC. Using reference TRBV9 and TRBJ2-1 for the parts outside the CDR3, the full variable domain is DSGVTQTPKHLITATGQRVTLRCSPRSGDLSVYWYQQSLDQGLQFLIQYYNGEERAKGNILERFSAQQFPDLHSELNLSSLELGDSALYFCASNGGGSYNEQFFGPGTRLTVL.

This clone was seen a handful of times. V is TRBV6-5 and J is TRBJ1-1, with unresolved D. The CDR3 contains 13 residues. The V gene's germline CDR1 is MNHEY and CDR2 SVGAGI. V gave up 0 bases and J gave up 3 bases, with 5 bases separating them. The CDR3 bases are TGTGCCAGCAGTTACTCCCGGGACACTGAAGCTTTCTTT. Translating it yields CASSYSRDTEAFF.

The V call is TRBV19, the J call TRBJ1-6, with D tentatively TRBD1 (5 bases). The V gene's germline CDR1 is LNHDA and CDR2 SQIVND (reference sequence). Trimming shortened V by 4 bases and J by 10 bases, and 14 bases separated the two germline ends. CDR3 size: 14 residues. DNA of the CDR3: TGTGCCAGTAGTACCGGGGGTTGGAAATCACCCCTCCACTTT. Amino acid sequence: CASSTGGWKSPLHF.

The CDR3 region has the DNA TGTGCCAGCAGCGCCTGGGACACTTCCTACGAGCAGTACTTC. The encoded protein is CASSAWDTSYEQYF. The gene calls are TRBV7-2 and TRBJ2-7; maybe TRBD1 (6 bases). Looked up from germline, CDR1 is SGHTA and CDR2 is FQGNSA. Trimming removed 5 bases from V and 1 base from J, with 12 bases in between. CDR3 length: 14 residues.

A few counts support this clone. The chain links TRBV28 to TRBJ2-7; D perhaps matches TRBD1 (5 bases). Trimming removed 4 bases from V and 0 bases from J, with 16 bases in between. This CDR3 has 16 residues. Per germline, CDR1 MDHEN and CDR2 SYDVKM. This CDR3 is CASSSYVRQISYEQYF. CDR3 coding DNA: TGTGCCAGCAGTTCCTACGTGAGACAGATCTCCTACGAGCAGTACTTC.

This sequence joins TRBV19 and TRBJ1-2, with 7 positions matching TRBD1. V was pared by 1 base and J by 0 bases, with 5 bases of the junction left unmatched. Germline V gives CDR1 LNHDA, CDR2 SQIVND (reference sequence). This CDR3 region has 16 residues. CDR3 DNA: TGTGCCAGTAGTATAGTCGGGGACAGTCCTAACTATGGCTACACCTTC. Its protein is CASSIVGDSPNYGYTF.

This chain links TRBV29-1 with TRBJ1-2, with D unclear. Germline V gene data show CDR1 as SQVTM and CDR2 as ANQGSEA. The CDR3 spans 11 residues. With 3 bases removed from V and 10 bases from J, the gap between germline ends came to 12 bases. The CDR3 nucleotides are TGCAGCGTTGACGGAGGGTCTCACTACACCTTC. This codes for CSVDGGSHYTF.

The genes are TRBV7-3 and TRBJ2-5; D is perhaps TRBD2 (5 bases). The CDR3 has 14 residues. The germline V gene encodes CDR1 SGHTA and CDR2 FQGTGA. The V end lost 2 bases, the J end lost 2 bases, and 9 bases lay between the germline ends. The CDR3 coding sequence is TGTGCCAGCAGCTTATCGCGGGCACAAGAGACCCAGTACTTC. Amino acids: CASSLSRAQETQYF. Filled out from reference TRBV7-3 and TRBJ2-5, the complete variable domain reads GAGVSQTPSNKVTEKGKYVELRCDPISGHTALYWYRQSLGQGPEFLIYFQGTGAADDSGLPNDRFFAVRPEGSVSTLKIQRTERGDSAVYLCASSLSRAQETQYFGPGTRLLVL.

The rearrangement uses TRBV28 and TRBJ1-5; TRBD1 might be the D (6 bases). V was clipped by 3 bases and J by 2 bases, with 14 bases between them. This CDR3 region has 16 residues. Germline CDR1 and CDR2: MDHEN and SYDVKM. CDR3 loop: CASSFWEGGGNQPQHF. The CDR3 coding sequence is TGTGCCAGCAGTTTTTGGGAAGGGGGTGGCAATCAGCCCCAGCATTTT.

The chain has TRBV4-1 and TRBJ1-1; unclear D gene. V lost 6 bases to trimming and J lost 8 bases, with 10 bases between them. There are 11 residues in the CDR3. Germline V lookup: CDR1 MGHRA, CDR2 YSYEKL. The CDR3 bases are TGCGCCAGCAGTTGGGGAGGGGAAGCTTTCTTT. It translates to CASSWGGEAFF.